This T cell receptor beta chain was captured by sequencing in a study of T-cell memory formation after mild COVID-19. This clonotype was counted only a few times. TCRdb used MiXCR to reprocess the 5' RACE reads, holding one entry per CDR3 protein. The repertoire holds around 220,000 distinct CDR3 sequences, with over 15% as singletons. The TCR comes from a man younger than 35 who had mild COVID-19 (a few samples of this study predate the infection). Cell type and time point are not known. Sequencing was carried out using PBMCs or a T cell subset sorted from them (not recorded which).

CDR3 region: CASSSEGGQETQYF. CDR3 nucleotide sequence: TGTGCCAGCAGCTCCGAAGGGGGCCAGGAGACCCAGTACTTC. The rearrangement joins TRBV4-2 to TRBJ2-5; 7 bases agree with TRBD1. Germline CDR1 reads LGHNA; CDR2 reads YNFKEQ. Trimming at V came to 5 bases and at J to 5 bases, leaving 8 bases not matched to a gene. CDR3 size: 14 residues.